Given below is one TCR beta chain in context. CDR1 and CDR2 from the germline V gene are SNHLY and FYNNEI. CDR3 length: 13 residues. Trimming removed 6 bases from V and 4 bases from J, with 12 bases in between. The source of the sample is a study of CD8 T cells in ankylosing spondylitis. The TCR beta libraries were generated through quantitative 5'-RACE incorporating molecular barcodes. TCRdb passed the 5' RACE reads through MiXCR, listing each CDR3 protein once. The profile shows around 160,000 distinct CDR3 sequences, roughly 11% of them singletons. This TCR was recovered from a male donor with ankylosing spondylitis or in good health (not recorded which). Sequenced material: blood, either unsorted or a sorted T cell fraction (not recorded which). The rearrangement uses TRBV2 and TRBJ1-2; D possibly corresponds to TRBD1 (6 bases). The CDR3 nucleotides are TGTGCCAGCAGCCAGTGGACAGCCTATGGCTACACCTTC. Amino acid sequence: CASSQWTAYGYTF.